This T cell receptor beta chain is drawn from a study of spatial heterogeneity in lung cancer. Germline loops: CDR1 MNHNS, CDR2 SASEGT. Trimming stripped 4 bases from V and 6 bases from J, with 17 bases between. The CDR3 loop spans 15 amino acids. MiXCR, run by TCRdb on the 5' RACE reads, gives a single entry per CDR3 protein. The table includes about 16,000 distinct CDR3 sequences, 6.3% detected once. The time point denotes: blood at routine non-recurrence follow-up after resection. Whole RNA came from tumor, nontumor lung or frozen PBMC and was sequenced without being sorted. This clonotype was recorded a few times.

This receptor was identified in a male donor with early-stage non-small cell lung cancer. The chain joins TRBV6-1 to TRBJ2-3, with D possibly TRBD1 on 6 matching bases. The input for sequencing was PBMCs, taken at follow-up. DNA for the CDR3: TGTGCCAGCAGTGTCCTAGGGGGTGAATTGGATACGCAGTATTTT. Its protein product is CASSVLGGELDTQYF.